This T cell receptor beta chain was sequenced for a study of cytomegalovirus exposure and HLA in healthy donors. Despite likely unrecorded immune exposures, the donors were nominally healthy at the time of sampling. In regard to this clone: The target antigen is unknown.

Whole-study findings and limits: Only CMV serostatus was available as immune exposure information. Rarity marked most TCR sequences, yet some public TCRs occurred in many donors. Reports indicated that the classifier achieved high specificity and sensitivity in diagnosing cytomegalovirus status.

Amplification used 60 Vbeta primers and 13 Jbeta primers. The assay was immunoSEQ multiplex PCR, and TCRdb's table has in-frame clones only and misses some. The sample consists of more than 100,000 clones, 15% of them appearing once. CDR3 length equals 15 residues. Trimming removed 4 bases from V and 0 bases from J; junction bases left unmatched: 5. Germline lookup yields CDR1 MGHRA and CDR2 YSYEKL. The chain recombines TRBV4-1 with TRBJ1-1; 7 nucleotides agree with TRBD1. Sequenced: PBMCs. The TCR comes from a woman between 18 and 29 years old in good health and CMV-seronegative. In DNA form, the CDR3 reads TGCGCCAGCAGCCTCCTCGACAGGGTGAACACTGAAGCTTTCTTT. Its protein is CASSLLDRVNTEAFF.